A single sample is the source of the 18 T cell receptor beta chains below, sequenced in a study of preoperative IRX-2 immunotherapy in early breast cancer (dated 2019 in TCRdb). Read against the paper, the sample's treatment or condition label means: preoperative locoregional IRX-2 cytokine immunotherapy. The method was the immunoSEQ multiplex PCR assay. The source is immuneACCESS, and TCRdb retained only in-frame sequences with V and J called. Part of the clones is not carried over; for the studies checked, unresolved V genes explain less than half of this, and the remainder is unexplained. A total of about 33,000 clones appear in this sample, about 90% of them only once. The ten largest clones represent 1.5% to 2% of the sample. The sample here was tumor tissue, taken after IRX-2 immunotherapy. All receptors derive from a human donor with breast cancer.

The chain is built from TRBV6-8 and TRBJ1-2, with D perhaps matching TRBD1 (5 bases). Trimming stripped 6 bases from V and 4 bases from J, with 12 bases between. The CDR3 runs 13 residues. Germline-derived CDR1 and CDR2 are MNHGY and SAAAGT. The CDR3 protein is CASRTTASYGYTF. The CDR3 nucleotides read TGTGCCAGCAGAACGACAGCAAGCTATGGCTACACCTTC.

The chain couples TRBV23-1 to TRBJ1-3, with D hard to call. TRBV23-1 counts as an open reading frame of uncertain function. CDR3 length: 15 residues. V dropped 6 bases and J dropped 0 bases, with 12 bases sitting between them. The CDR3 here is CASSQVGSSGNTIYF. In DNA, the CDR3 is TGCGCCAGCAGCCAAGTCGGTTCCTCTGGAAACACCATATATTTT.

V is TRBV5-1 and J is TRBJ1-5; the match to TRBD1 covers 10 bases. Germline CDR1 and CDR2: SGHRS and YFSETQ. With 3 bases clipped from V and 4 bases from J, the junction kept 4 bases outside the gene matches. The CDR3 loop spans 15 amino acids. CDR3 DNA: TGCGCCAGCAGCTGGGGGACAGGGGAAAATCAGCCCCAGCATTTT. This sequence encodes CASSWGTGENQPQHF.

The J gene is TRBJ1-3, the V gene TRBV11-3; maybe TRBD1 (5 bases). Trimming left V 1 base short and J 4 bases short, with 8 bases between. In germline, CDR1 is SGHNT, CDR2 YENEEA. The CDR3 extends over 14 amino acids. The chain's CDR3 is CASSLVTEGNTIYF. CDR3 coding DNA: TGTGCCAGCAGCTTAGTGACAGAAGGAAACACCATATATTTT.

The rearrangement links TRBV6-8 to TRBJ1-5; D gene uncertain. CDR3 length: 17 amino acids. With 0 bases removed from V and 6 bases from J, the gap between germline ends came to 18 bases. The germline V gene encodes CDR1 MNHGY and CDR2 SAAAGT. Here the CDR3 DNA reads TGTGCCAGCAGTTACTCGATAGGGCCACCCCCCAGTCAGCCCCAGCATTTT. Amino acids: CASSYSIGPPPSQPQHF.

V and J are TRBV7-1 and TRBJ2-2; D is perhaps TRBD2 (6 bases). TRBV7-1 is assigned to the ORF class and has an uncertain function. The CDR3 length is 15 residues. Trimming removed 4 bases from V and 3 bases from J, with 12 bases in between. CDR3 protein: CASSYLAIDTGELFF. CDR3 nucleotide sequence: TGTGCCAGCAGCTACCTAGCGATTGACACCGGGGAGCTGTTTTTT.

The chain links TRBV11-3 to TRBJ1-2; 8 nucleotides align to TRBD1. Germline values: CDR1 SGHNT, CDR2 YENEEA. Trimming took 1 base from V and 5 from J; bases not matched to a gene: 6. The CDR3 has 15 amino acids. Here the CDR3 DNA reads TGTGCCAGCAGCTTAGGGGCAGGGGGCTCATATGGCTACACCTTC. This sequence encodes CASSLGAGGSYGYTF.

The CDR3 DNA sequence: TGTGCCAGTAGTACAGGAGGACAGGGTCATTCTGGAAACACCATATATTTT. Amino acids: CASSTGGQGHSGNTIYF. The V gene is TRBV19, the J gene TRBJ1-3; 8 nucleotides line up with TRBD1. In germline, CDR1 is LNHDA, CDR2 SQIVND (reference sequence). This CDR3 comprises 17 residues. V shed 4 bases, J shed 1 base, and the junction held 9 bases outside the gene matches.

This chain uses TRBV5-1 with TRBJ1-4; 7 bases map to TRBD1. The length of the CDR3 is 15 residues. The V gene end was trimmed by 4 bases and the J gene end by 8 bases; junction bases not matched to a gene: 11. Germline V CDR1 and CDR2: SGHRS, YFSETQ. The CDR3 DNA reads as TGCGCCAGCAGCGGTACCGGGACAGTAGGGGAAAAACTGTTTTTT. Translating gives CASSGTGTVGEKLFF.

The V and J genes are TRBV6-8 and TRBJ2-3; D is possibly TRBD2 (5 bases). The CDR3 runs 16 residues. Germline assignment: CDR1 MNHGY and CDR2 SAAAGT. Trimming took off 0 bases at V and 4 bases at J, with 14 bases between the two ends. The CDR3 DNA reads TGTGCCAGCAGTTACTCTTCTAGCAGGTGGGCAGATACGCAGTATTTT. This codes for CASSYSSSRWADTQYF.

V gene TRBV19 combines with J gene TRBJ2-1; weak D call: TRBD2 (5 bases). CDR3 length equals 15 residues. The germline gives CDR1 LNHDA, CDR2 SQIVND (reference sequence). Trimming removed 1 base at V and 0 bases at J, with 7 bases between. The CDR3 reads CASSIGTSSYNEQFF. The CDR3 DNA is TGTGCCAGTAGTATAGGAACTAGCTCCTACAATGAGCAGTTCTTC.

The chain has TRBV7-1 and TRBJ1-2; D is undetermined. TRBV7-1 carries the ORF label, with uncertain function. The CDR3 runs to 14 residues. Trimming stripped 5 bases from V and 2 bases from J, with 12 bases between. The DNA for the CDR3 is TGTGCCAGCAGCCCGACGGCGCTCAACTATGGCTACACCTTC. Its translation is CASSPTALNYGYTF.

The gene calls are TRBV6-8 and TRBJ1-1; D is unresolved. V gave up 0 bases and J gave up 4 bases, with 12 bases separating them. Germline V gives CDR1 MNHGY, CDR2 SAAAGT. The length of the CDR3 is 15 residues. The CDR3 sequence is CASSYSSVVSTEAFF. The CDR3 bases are TGTGCCAGCAGTTACTCGTCGGTTGTTAGCACTGAAGCTTTCTTT.

This clone was detected only once. A read error may produce the germline difference seen at one junction end. V is TRBV15 and J is TRBJ2-5, with a weak D call TRBD2 (6 bases). The CDR3 is 16 amino acids. CDR1 and CDR2 (germline): LNHNV, YYDKDF (reference sequence). CDR3 bases: TGTGCCACCAGCCCGGTGCAGGGAGGACCCCAAGAGACTCAGTACTTC. This translates into CATSPVQGGPQETQYF.

This clone was counted only a few times. One end of the junction is discordant with germline, which a read error may explain. The gene calls are TRBV11-3 and TRBJ1-6, with a tentative D call TRBD1 (6 bases). From germline, CDR1 is SGHNT and CDR2 YENEEA. There are 14 residues in the CDR3. The CDR3 sequence is CASSPGQMNSPLHF. The CDR3 bases are TGTGCCAGCAGCCCTGGACAGATGAATTCACCTCTCCACTTT.

The rearrangement links TRBV6-8 to TRBJ1-5, with D unclear. Trimming shortened V by 2 bases and J by 5 bases, and 7 bases separated the two germline ends. Germline loops: CDR1 MNHGY, CDR2 SAAAGT. CDR3 length: 13 residues. The CDR3 protein is CASSYGRDQPQHF. CDR3 nucleotides: TGTGCCAGCAGTTACGGACGGGATCAGCCCCAGCATTTT.

The chain joins TRBV11-3 to TRBJ2-1; no clear D. Trimming left V 4 bases short and J 5 bases short, with 15 bases between. CDR1 and CDR2 from the germline V gene are SGHNT and YENEEA. This CDR3 spans 15 amino acids. CDR3 coding DNA: TGTGCCAGCAGCTGGGGTGGCCAGGTTGACAATGAGCAGTTCTTC. Translation gives CASSWGGQVDNEQFF.

This rearrangement joins TRBV6-8 to TRBJ1-2; TRBD1 matches 8 bases. The germline CDR1 and CDR2 sequences are MNHGY and SAAAGT. This CDR3 is 15 amino acids long. With V trimmed by 4 bases and J by 2 bases, 6 bases remained unmatched. The CDR3 bases are TGTGCCAGCAGTTCATCAGGGGGCGGGAACTATGGCTACACCTTC. It specifies CASSSSGGGNYGYTF.